The 20 T cell receptor beta chains reported below all come from one sample, sequenced in a study of patients and donors after allogeneic stem cell transplantation. TCRdb used MiXCR to reprocess the RT-PCR reads, holding one entry per CDR3 protein. Among approximately 200,000 distinct CDR3 sequences listed, 41% were seen once. Sequences were obtained from blood, either unsorted or a sorted T cell fraction (not recorded which). These receptors were collected from a human donor who was either an allogeneic HSCT recipient or a stem cell or donor lymphocyte infusion donor (not recorded which). It is not recorded whose cells these are; they may come from a transplant donor.

This clonotype was detected a few times. V and J are TRBV12-3 or TRBV12-4 and TRBJ2-1; 7 bases match TRBD2. This CDR3 is built from 15 residues. V shed 5 bases and J 6 bases; nucleotides not matched to a gene: 10. For the CDR3, the DNA is TGTGCCAGCAGTACGAGCGGGAAGCGCTTCAATGAGCAGTTCTTC. Amino acids: CASSTSGKRFNEQFF.

This chain links TRBV4-2 with TRBJ2-1, with TRBD2 identical over 10 bases. Trimming at V came to 4 bases and at J to 4 bases, leaving 13 bases not matched to a gene. The CDR3 contains 18 residues. CDR1 and CDR2 from the germline V gene are LGHNA and YNFKEQ. This chain's CDR3 is CASSRIPKTSGAYNEQFF. The DNA of the CDR3 is TGTGCCAGCAGCCGGATTCCCAAAACTAGCGGGGCTTACAATGAGCAGTTCTTC.

The chain carries TRBV6-5 and TRBJ1-6; a possible D gene is TRBD1 (6 bases). Deletions cut 3 bases from V and 7 bases from J, with 7 bases between. Germline V CDR1 and CDR2: MNHEY, SVGAGI. This CDR3 has 13 residues. Written as DNA, the CDR3 is TGTGCCAGCAGTTATACAGGGAATTCACCCCTCCACTTT. Protein: CASSYTGNSPLHF.

This rearrangement joins TRBV29-1 to TRBJ2-7, with 8 bases matching TRBD1. From germline, CDR1 is SQVTM and CDR2 ANQGSEA. The CDR3 contains 13 residues. V shed 5 bases, J shed 5 bases, and the junction held 8 bases outside the gene matches. The CDR3 DNA reads as TGCAGCGTTTCCGGGGACAGGCGGCACGAGCAGTACTTC. This gives the protein CSVSGDRRHEQYF.

This clonotype was seen only once. The chain couples TRBV29-1 to TRBJ2-5; D possibly uses TRBD1 or TRBD2 (5 bases each). CDR1 is SQVTM and CDR2 is ANQGSEA in the germline V gene. Trimming took off 2 bases at V and 4 bases at J, with 11 bases between the two ends. The CDR3 spans 13 residues. The CDR3 is CSVELGRTETQYF. DNA of the CDR3: TGCAGCGTTGAATTGGGACGGACAGAGACCCAGTACTTC.

The V and J genes are TRBV12-3 or TRBV12-4 and TRBJ2-1, with 12 bases matching TRBD2. V shed 3 bases and J 4 bases; nucleotides not matched to a gene: 16. The CDR3 contains 20 residues. This chain's CDR3 is CASSFPLPSGRASSYNEQFF. The CDR3 nucleotides read TGTGCCAGCAGTTTCCCCTTGCCTAGCGGGAGGGCTAGCTCTTACAATGAGCAGTTCTTC.

The J gene is TRBJ1-1, the V gene TRBV4-1; 9 nucleotides agree with TRBD1. Trimming took 10 bases from V and 4 from J; bases not matched to a gene: 7. CDR1 and CDR2 (germline): MGHRA, YSYEKL. CDR3 length equals 13 residues. The chain's CDR3 is CATRGGQGTEAFF. In DNA, the CDR3 is TGCGCCACCCGGGGGGGACAGGGCACTGAAGCTTTCTTT.

The genes are TRBV20-1 and TRBJ2-1, with D perhaps matching TRBD1 or TRBD2 (6 bases each). In germline, CDR1 is DFQATT, CDR2 SNEGSKA (reference sequence). V lost 3 bases, J lost 8 bases, and 8 bases lay in between. There are 11 residues in the CDR3. The DNA of the CDR3 is TGCAGTGCTAGGAGGGGGGATGAGCAGTTCTTC. Protein sequence: CSARRGDEQFF.

This clonotype appeared a few times. The junction departs from germline at one end; a sequencing error may be responsible. The chain is built from TRBV29-1 and TRBJ1-2; D is undetermined. There are 13 residues in the CDR3. The V gene's germline CDR1 is SQVTM and CDR2 ANQGSEA. Here the CDR3 reads CSVDTTRDYGYTF. CDR3 DNA: TGCAGCGTTGATACTACCAGAGACTATGGCTATACCTTC.

The chain joins TRBV27 to TRBJ2-3; 8 bases agree with TRBD2. The CDR3 runs to 15 residues. With V trimmed by 6 bases and J by 4 bases, 9 bases remained unmatched. Germline V gene lookup returns CDR1 MNHEY and CDR2 SMNVEV (reference sequence). CDR3 in amino acids: CASSPGSGSSDTQYF. The CDR3 DNA follows: TGTGCCAGCAGCCCCGGGAGCGGGAGCTCAGATACGCAGTATTTT.

This sequence joins TRBV3-1 and TRBJ2-1; D unclear. Germline CDR1 reads LGHDT; CDR2 reads YNNKEL (reference sequence). The CDR3 spans 12 residues. With 1 base removed from V and 9 bases from J, the gap between germline ends came to 7 bases. The CDR3 region is CASSQGLGEQFF. The CDR3 DNA reads TGTGCCAGCAGCCAAGGGCTCGGTGAGCAGTTCTTC.

This clonotype has more than one count but fewer than ten. The rearrangement links TRBV12-3 or TRBV12-4 to TRBJ1-1, with D unclear. This CDR3 contains 11 residues. Between the trimmed V and J ends, which lost 5 bases and 4 bases, there was a span of 5 bases. CDR3 in DNA: TGTGCCAGCAGTAGGGTCACTGAAGCTTTCTTT. Residues: CASSRVTEAFF.

This clonotype was counted between two and nine times. V gene TRBV15 combines with J gene TRBJ2-1; TRBD1 is a possible D gene (6 bases). V lost 3 bases and J 6 bases, leaving 15 bases between the germline ends. The germline V gene encodes CDR1 LNHNV and CDR2 YYDKDF (reference sequence). CDR3 length equals 15 residues. CDR3 region: CATSRGAGVGNEQFF. Written as DNA, the CDR3 is TGTGCCACCAGCAGGGGGGCGGGTGTCGGCAATGAGCAGTTCTTC.

The V and J genes are TRBV6-1 and TRBJ1-2; D call uncertain. CDR1 MNHNS and CDR2 SASEGT come from the germline V gene. V dropped 4 bases and J dropped 4 bases, with 10 bases sitting between them. CDR3 size: 13 residues. The CDR3 region is CASSGTALYGYTF. CDR3 bases: TGTGCCAGCAGTGGGACGGCACTCTATGGCTACACCTTC.

The rearrangement links TRBV27 to TRBJ1-2; D is possibly TRBD1 (5 bases). V was pared by 4 bases and J by 6 bases, with 18 bases between. CDR3 size: 15 residues. In germline, CDR1 is MNHEY, CDR2 SMNVEV (reference sequence). In nucleotides, the CDR3 is TGTGCCAGCAGTTCCGGCTTAACAGGAGCCGATGGCTACACCTTC. This codes for CASSSGLTGADGYTF.

This clonotype appeared a few times. The V and J genes are TRBV7-6 and TRBJ1-1; D may be TRBD1 (6 bases). Trimming shortened V by 1 base and J by 4 bases, and 10 bases separated the two germline ends. Looked up from germline, CDR1 is SGHVS and CDR2 is FNYEAQ. The CDR3 is 14 amino acids. In DNA form, the CDR3 reads TGTGCCAGCAGCTTAGGAGGGGGGCCCACTGAAGCTTTCTTT. The encoded protein is CASSLGGGPTEAFF.

This clonotype appeared a few times. The genes are TRBV13 and TRBJ1-3; D unclear. Germline CDR1 is PRHDT and CDR2 is FYEKMQ (reference sequence). The CDR3 sequence is 14 residues long. The germline V and J ends were trimmed by 1 base and 4 bases, with 8 bases remaining between them. The CDR3 region is CASSLAGYGNTIYF. The CDR3 DNA reads TGTGCCAGCAGCTTAGCGGGCTACGGAAACACCATATATTTT. The variable domain in full, with the rest retrieved from reference TRBV13 and TRBJ1-3, is AAGVIQSPRHLIKEKRETATLKCYPIPRHDTVYWYQQGPGQDPQFLISFYEKMQSDKGSIPDRFSAQQFSDYHSELNMSSLELGDSALYFCASSLAGYGNTIYFGEGSWLTVV.

The CDR3 loop reads CASSSSGLAGVNNEQFF. The CDR3 nucleotides are TGTGCCAGCAGCTCATCTGGACTAGCAGGGGTAAACAATGAGCAGTTCTTC. The chain is built from TRBV7-9 and TRBJ2-1, with 8 bases lining up with TRBD2. CDR1 SEHNR and CDR2 FQNEAQ come from the germline V gene (reference sequence). Losses at the gene ends were 4 bases for V and 5 bases for J; bases not matched to a gene: 13. The length of the CDR3 is 17 residues. Together with reference TRBV7-9 and TRBJ2-1, the CDR3 gives the full variable domain: DTGVSQNPRHKITKRGQNVTFRCDPISEHNRLYWYRQTLGQGPEFLTYFQNEAQLEKSRLLSDRFSAERPKGSFSTLEIQRTEQGDSAMYLCASSSSGLAGVNNEQFFGPGTRLTVL.

The chain combines TRBV12-3 or TRBV12-4 with TRBJ1-2, with D perhaps TRBD1 (6 bases). Trimming stripped 5 bases from V and 5 bases from J, with 15 bases between. CDR3 length equals 14 residues. This CDR3 is CASSPRGGGYGYTF. The DNA for the CDR3 is TGTGCCAGCAGTCCCCGAGGGGGTGGGTATGGCTACACCTTC.

The rearrangement links TRBV4-2 to TRBJ1-5, with 10 bases aligning to TRBD1. This CDR3 region has 16 residues. The germline V gene has CDR1 LGHNA and CDR2 YNFKEQ. V shed 1 base, J shed 3 bases, and the junction held 3 bases outside the gene matches. The CDR3 DNA follows: TGTGCCAGCAGCCAAGTGGACAGGGGGGTCAATCAGCCCCAGCATTTT. Translation gives CASSQVDRGVNQPQHF.